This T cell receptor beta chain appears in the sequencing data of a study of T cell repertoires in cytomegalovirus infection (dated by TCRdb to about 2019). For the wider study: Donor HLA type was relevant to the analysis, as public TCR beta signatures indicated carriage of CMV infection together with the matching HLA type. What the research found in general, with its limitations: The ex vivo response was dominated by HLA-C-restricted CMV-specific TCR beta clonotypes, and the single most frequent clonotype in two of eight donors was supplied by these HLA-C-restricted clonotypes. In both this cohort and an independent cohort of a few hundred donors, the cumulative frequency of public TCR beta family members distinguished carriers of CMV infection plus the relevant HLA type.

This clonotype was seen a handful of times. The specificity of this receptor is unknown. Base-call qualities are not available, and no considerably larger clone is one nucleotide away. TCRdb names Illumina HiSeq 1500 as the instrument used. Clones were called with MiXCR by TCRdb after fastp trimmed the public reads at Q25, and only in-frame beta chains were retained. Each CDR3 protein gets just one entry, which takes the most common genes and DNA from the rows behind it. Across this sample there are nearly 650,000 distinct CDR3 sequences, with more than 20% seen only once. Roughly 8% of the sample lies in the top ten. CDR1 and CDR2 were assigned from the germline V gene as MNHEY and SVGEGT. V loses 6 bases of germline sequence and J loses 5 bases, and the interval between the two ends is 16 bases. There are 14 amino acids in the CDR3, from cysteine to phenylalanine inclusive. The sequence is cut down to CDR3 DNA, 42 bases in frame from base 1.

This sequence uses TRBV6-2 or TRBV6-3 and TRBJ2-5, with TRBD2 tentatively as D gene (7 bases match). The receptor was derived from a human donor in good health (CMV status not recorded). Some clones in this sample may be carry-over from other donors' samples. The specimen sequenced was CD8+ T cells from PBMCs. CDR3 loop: CASRTPGGMETQYF. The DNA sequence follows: TGTGCCAGCAGGACCCCGGGGGGCATGGAGACCCAGTACTTC.